Ten or more counts support the clone carrying this T cell receptor (beta chain). Its antigen is undetermined. This sample was included in a study of early T cells in non-severe SARS-CoV-2 infection. Study information: Investigators sequenced bulk RNA drawn from unsorted whole blood, and chains remained unpaired. Regarding the study as a whole: Clonotype matching in VDJdb favored anti-spike CD8 responses and did not capture private and CD4 specificities.

Separate cDNA molecules each had unique molecular identifiers attached to them. Each CDR3 protein is one row after TCRdb ran MiXCR on the 5' RACE reads. Of approximately 52,000 distinct CDR3 sequences listed, about 8.2% are singletons. Germline V lookup: CDR1 SEHNR, CDR2 FQNEAQ (reference sequence). The CDR3 consists of 13 residues. Trimming removed 8 bases at V and 4 bases at J, with 12 bases between. The sequence was collected from an adult who was a healthcare worker with PCR-confirmed SARS-CoV-2 infection or an uninfected control (not recorded which). The sample comprised whole blood. This chain uses TRBV7-9 with TRBJ1-5, with D hard to call. CDR3 region: CASRKGPNQPQHF. CDR3 bases: TGTGCCAGCCGAAAAGGTCCTAATCAGCCCCAGCATTTT.